The subject of this entry is one T cell receptor (beta chain). Trimming shortened V by 7 bases and J by 0 bases, and 13 bases separated the two germline ends. This CDR3 is built from 14 residues. CDR1 and CDR2 (germline): DFQATT, SNEGSKA (reference sequence). TCRdb re-called the 5' RACE reads with MiXCR, one entry per CDR3 protein. The table includes about 630,000 distinct CDR3 sequences, more than 9% detected once. This sample is part of a study of T cells after yellow fever vaccination. The specimen was PBMCs, collected on the day of the yellow fever booster vaccination. This TCR was sampled from a man aged 30-40 years who received the YFV17D yellow fever vaccine. V gene TRBV20-1 combines with J gene TRBJ2-1; D gene unclear. The CDR3 is CSEQRRSSYNEQFF. For the CDR3, the DNA is TGCAGTGAGCAGCGCCGGAGCTCCTACAATGAGCAGTTCTTC.